The 13 T cell receptor beta chains given below trace back to one sample, sequenced in a study of blood T cells in healthy people across ages. The use of a sample-barcoded 5' primer and a J-beta primer mix characterized a second PCR of roughly 7 to 11 cycles. TCRdb processed the 5' RACE reads anew with MiXCR; each CDR3 protein has one entry. The sample yields roughly 700,000 distinct CDR3 sequences, around 25% seen once. These data also featured in a second study, about T cells of mothers and their children.

Material: blood. The receptors originated from a boy aged 5-17 years in good health.

This clonotype showed up just a few times. The CDR3 bases are TGTGCCAGCAGCTTAGAGTGGTCTCCCCAGGAGACCCAGTACTTC. Its translation: CASSLEWSPQETQYF. The chain recombines TRBV11-2 with TRBJ2-5; D not resolved. Deletions cut 0 bases from V and 5 bases from J, with 13 bases between. This CDR3 contains 15 residues. Germline V gene sequence: CDR1 SGHAT, CDR2 FQNNGV. Full variable domain (rest looked up from reference TRBV11-2 and TRBJ2-5): EAGVAQSPRYKIIEKRQSVAFWCNPISGHATLYWYQQILGQGPKLLIQFQNNGVVDDSQLPKDRFSAERLKGVDSTLKIQPAKLEDSAVYLCASSLEWSPQETQYFGPGTRLLVL.

CDR3 amino acids: CSVTSVETQYF. The DNA for the CDR3 is TGCAGCGTGACTAGTGTGGAGACCCAGTACTTC. The chain couples TRBV29-1 to TRBJ2-1, with D tentatively TRBD2 (6 bases). The last part of the DNA fits TRBJ2-5 better; the J call may be wrong. Germline CDR1 is SQVTM and CDR2 is ANQGSEA. The CDR3 consists of 11 residues.

This clonotype occurred a few times. This sequence joins TRBV20-1 and TRBJ2-1; possibly TRBD2 for D (7 bases). CDR1 is DFQATT and CDR2 is SNEGSKA in the germline V gene (reference sequence). This CDR3 is built from 11 residues. V shed 5 bases and J shed 14 bases, with 16 bases lying between them. CDR3 sequence reads: CSAPRGGVEFF. CDR3 coding DNA: TGCAGTGCTCCCCGAGGGGGGGTTGAGTTCTTC.

The chain recombines TRBV18 with TRBJ1-1; perhaps TRBD1 as D (6 bases). The V end was cut by 6 bases, the J end by 11 bases, with 16 bases between. Germline CDR1 KGHSH, CDR2 LQKENI. CDR3 length: 12 amino acids. CDR3 in amino acids: CASSDEGVDAFF. CDR3 DNA: TGTGCCAGCTCCGACGAGGGGGTAGATGCTTTCTTT.

The rearrangement links TRBV5-6 to TRBJ2-5; 8 nucleotides align to TRBD2. The tail of the sequence fits TRBJ2-7 better, so the J call may be wrong. The V gene's germline CDR1 is SGHDT and CDR2 YYEEEE. The CDR3 has 14 amino acids. The CDR3 loop is CASSPGGAPYEQYF. DNA for the CDR3: TGTGCCAGCAGCCCGGGGGGGGCACCCTACGAGCAGTACTTC.

This clonotype was detected only a few times. The chain couples TRBV7-6 to TRBJ1-1; D remains ambiguous. From germline, CDR1 is SGHVS and CDR2 FNYEAQ. The CDR3 has 14 residues. V lost 5 bases, J lost 1 base, and 11 bases lay in between. The CDR3 sequence is CASSRGQTNTEAFF. CDR3 DNA: TGTGCCAGCAGCCGCGGGCAGACGAACACTGAAGCTTTCTTT.

This chain links TRBV29-1 with TRBJ2-1; weak D call: TRBD1 (5 bases). Germline V gene lookup returns CDR1 SQVTM and CDR2 ANQGSEA. V was shortened by 4 bases and J by 5 bases, with 21 bases between the two germline ends. CDR3 size: 16 residues. The CDR3 DNA reads as TGCAGCGTTGTGTACTTTCTTTGGGGCCAAAACAATGAGCAGTTCTTC. Amino acid sequence: CSVVYFLWGQNNEQFF.

V gene TRBV5-1 combines with J gene TRBJ1-4; possible D gene TRBD1, 5 bases. The germline V gene has CDR1 SGHRS and CDR2 YFSETQ. V lost 4 bases to trimming and J lost 4 bases, with 11 bases between them. The CDR3 has 14 amino acids. The CDR3 spells CASSAGTFNEKLFF. Here the CDR3 DNA reads TGCGCCAGCAGCGCCGGGACTTTTAATGAAAAACTGTTTTTT.

This clonotype was recorded at least ten times. The CDR3 nucleotides read TGTGCCAGCAGTTTATTTAGGGCCGGCAGGAGATCTAACTATGGCTACACCTTC. This gives the protein CASSLFRAGRRSNYGYTF. The chain carries TRBV28 and TRBJ1-2; no clear D gene. The CDR3 is made up of 18 amino acids. Germline V lookup: CDR1 MDHEN, CDR2 SYDVKM. With 1 base removed from V and 0 bases from J, the gap between germline ends came to 18 bases.

This clonotype turned up a few times. The J gene is TRBJ1-2, the V gene TRBV29-1, with no clear D. The CDR3 contains 11 residues. Looked up from germline, CDR1 is SQVTM and CDR2 is ANQGSEA. V dropped 6 bases and J dropped 8 bases, with 13 bases sitting between them. DNA of the CDR3: TGCAGCGTGCCCCGCGGCGCCGGCTACACCTTC. This gives the protein CSVPRGAGYTF.

This clonotype has only a few counts. The chain has TRBV20-1 and TRBJ2-5; D not certain. V dropped 6 bases and J dropped 0 bases, with 17 bases sitting between them. Germline V CDR1 and CDR2: DFQATT, SNEGSKA (reference sequence). The CDR3 contains 15 residues. Here the CDR3 DNA reads TGCAGTGCCCCTCTTAATCACATGTACCAAGAGACCCAGTACTTC. Translation: CSAPLNHMYQETQYF.

The chain combines TRBV27 with TRBJ2-3, with D unresolved. The germline gives CDR1 MNHEY, CDR2 SMNVEV (reference sequence). V lost 2 bases and J lost 0, with 6 bases in between. The CDR3 runs 14 residues. CDR3 DNA: TGTGCCAGCAGTTTAATAACTAGCACAGATACGCAGTATTTT. It translates to CASSLITSTDTQYF.

The rearrangement uses TRBV7-6 and TRBJ2-1; D unclear. Germline values: CDR1 SGHVS, CDR2 FNYEAQ. The V end lost 2 bases, the J end lost 3 bases, and 14 bases lay between the germline ends. CDR3 length: 16 residues. The CDR3 is CASSLSTISGYNEQFF. The CDR3 DNA is TGTGCCAGCAGCTTATCGACGATTAGTGGCTACAATGAGCAGTTCTTC.